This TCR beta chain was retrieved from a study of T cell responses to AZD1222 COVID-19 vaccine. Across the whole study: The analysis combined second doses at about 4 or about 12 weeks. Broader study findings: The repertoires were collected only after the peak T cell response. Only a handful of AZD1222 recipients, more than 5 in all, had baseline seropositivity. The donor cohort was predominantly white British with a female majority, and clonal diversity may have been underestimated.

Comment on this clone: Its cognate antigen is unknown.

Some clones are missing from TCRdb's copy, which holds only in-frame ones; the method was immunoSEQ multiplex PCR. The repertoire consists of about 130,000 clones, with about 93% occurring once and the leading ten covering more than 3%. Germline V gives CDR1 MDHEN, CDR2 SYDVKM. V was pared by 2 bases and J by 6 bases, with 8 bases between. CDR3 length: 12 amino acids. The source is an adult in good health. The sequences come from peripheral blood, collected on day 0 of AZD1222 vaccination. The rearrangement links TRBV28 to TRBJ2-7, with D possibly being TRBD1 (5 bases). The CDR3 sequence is CASSLIRGEQYF. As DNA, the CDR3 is TGTGCCAGCAGTTTAATTAGGGGCGAGCAGTACTTC.